A selection of T cell receptor beta chains follows, all from one sample in a study of radiotherapy plus CTLA-4 blockade in lung cancer. Assay: immunoSEQ multiplex PCR; the TCRdb copy retains only in-frame clones and omits some. The data hold over 95,000 clones, with roughly 74% observed a single time. Sequenced material: peripheral blood, taken from a patient treated with radiotherapy plus ipilimumab. Receptors were obtained from a human donor with non-small cell lung cancer who had a partial response to radiotherapy plus ipilimumab. Some clones in this sample may be carry-over from other donors' samples. Both conserved end residues are part of each CDR3. D genes are given only for firm matches. A row's size may be missing; if present it is once, few, many or a size class.

d_gene,j_gene,abundance,v_gene,CDR3nt,CDR3aa
-,TRBJ1-1,once,TRBV11-3,TGTGCCAGCAGCTTCCAGGCCCAGGCGGCTTTCTTT,CASSFQAQAAFF
-,TRBJ1-6,few,TRBV28,TGTGCCAGCGGTGGAGGCGGTGATAATTCACCCCTCCACTTT,CASGGGGDNSPLHF
-,TRBJ2-7,-,TRBV29-1,TGCAGCGACCGAAGTCTAGACTACGAGCAGTACTTC,CSDRSLDYEQYF
TRBD1,TRBJ2-7,-,TRBV7-9,TGTGCCAGCAGCTCCTGGACAGGGAGTAACGAGCAGTACTTC,CASSSWTGSNEQYF
TRBD2,TRBJ2-3,-,TRBV11-2,TGTGCCAGCAGCGCACCGGGACTAGCGGGGGGGCCCACAGATACGCAGTATTTT,CASSAPGLAGGPTDTQYF
TRBD2,TRBJ2-1,-,TRBV9,TGTGCCAGCAGCGTAGGCCCAGCGGGGCGGTACAATGAGCAGTTCTTC,CASSVGPAGRYNEQFF
TRBD2,TRBJ2-4,-,TRBV7-9,TGTGCCAGCAGCGACACTAGCGGGGGGGCCGATTGTCAGTACTTC,CASSDTSGGADCQYF
TRBD1,TRBJ1-5,-,TRBV6-1,TGTGCCAGCAGACAGGGGCTCCCTGTTAGCTCCCAGCATTTT,CASRQGLPVSSQHF
-,TRBJ1-6,once,TRBV1,TGCACCAGCAACAACAGGACAGCTTATTTTTCACCCCTCCACTTT,CTSNNRTAYFSPLHF
TRBD1,TRBJ2-2,-,TRBV6-1,TGTGCCAGCAGGGGGACAGGGTTTACCGGGGAGCTGTTTTTT,CASRGTGFTGELFF
-,TRBJ2-6,few,TRBV4-1,TGCGCCAGCAGCCACCCAGGGTCTGGGGCCAACGTCCTGACTTTC,CASSHPGSGANVLTF
TRBD2,TRBJ2-5,-,TRBV11-2,TGTGCCAGCAGCCGAGGACTAGCACCCCCCGACGCCAAAGAGACCCAGTACTTC,CASSRGLAPPDAKETQYF
-,TRBJ2-7,-,TRBV11-3,TGTGCCAGCAGCTTGAGAGGTCCCTACGAGCAGTACTTC,CASSLRGPYEQYF
TRBD1,TRBJ2-1,-,TRBV13,TGTGCCAGCAGCTACTGCGGACAGGGGGGACATGAGCAGTTCTTC,CASSYCGQGGHEQFF
-,TRBJ2-3,-,TRBV5-6,TGTGCCAGCAGACGAGGGAGGTGGGGGACAGATACGCAGTATTTT,CASRRGRWGTDTQYF
TRBD1,TRBJ1-4,-,TRBV5-1,TGCGCCAGCAGCTTGGCCGGTGGGACAGGGGAAGAAAAACTGTTTTTT,CASSLAGGTGEEKLFF
-,TRBJ1-1,-,TRBV11-3,TGTGCCAGCAGCGTATCGGGCGGGGTGACCACTGAAGCTTTCTTT,CASSVSGGVTTEAFF
-,TRBJ2-7,-,TRBV29-1,TGCAGCGTAGCCCATACCCGGGGGAGCTCCTACGAGCAGTACTTC,CSVAHTRGSSYEQYF
-,TRBJ2-7,-,TRBV5-1,TGCGCCAGCAGCTCCAGGACAAGCAACTACGAGCAGTACTTC,CASSSRTSNYEQYF
TRBD1,TRBJ1-6,medium-sized,TRBV28,TGTGCCAGCAGACCGGGACAGGGGGTTTTGAATTCACCCCTCCACTTT,CASRPGQGVLNSPLHF
TRBD1,TRBJ1-6,-,TRBV10-3,TGTGCCATCAGTGACGGACAGGGACGGGATTCACCCCTCCACTTT,CAISDGQGRDSPLHF
-,TRBJ1-2,-,TRBV5-4,TGTGCCAGCAGCTTGGATCGCAGGGATCCCTTGTCCTATGGCTACACCTTC,CASSLDRRDPLSYGYTF
-,TRBJ2-7,-,TRBV19,TGTGCCAGTATGCCAGGGGCATCCTACGAGCAGTACTTC,CASMPGASYEQYF
TRBD2,TRBJ2-5,-,TRBV4-1,TGCGCCAGCAGCCAGTCTTTGATAGCGGGAGGACAAGAGACCCAGTACTTC,CASSQSLIAGGQETQYF
-,TRBJ1-6,-,TRBV5-6,TGTGCCAGCAGCTTGAGAGGAGCCTATAATTCACCCCTCCACTTT,CASSLRGAYNSPLHF
TRBD1,TRBJ1-1,-,TRBV4-2,TGTGCCAGCAGCCGGATGCCGGGACAGGGAAACATGAACACTGAAGCTTTCTTT,CASSRMPGQGNMNTEAFF
-,TRBJ2-3,-,TRBV7-3,TGTGCCAGCAGCCCACGACAGAGCACAGATACGCAGTATTTT,CASSPRQSTDTQYF
-,TRBJ2-3,-,TRBV2,TGTGCCAGCAGTGGCGACGGGTTAGATACGCAGTATTTT,CASSGDGLDTQYF
TRBD2,TRBJ2-5,-,TRBV6-5,TGTGCCAGCAAGGATACGGGAGGTTTGGAGACCCAGTACTTC,CASKDTGGLETQYF